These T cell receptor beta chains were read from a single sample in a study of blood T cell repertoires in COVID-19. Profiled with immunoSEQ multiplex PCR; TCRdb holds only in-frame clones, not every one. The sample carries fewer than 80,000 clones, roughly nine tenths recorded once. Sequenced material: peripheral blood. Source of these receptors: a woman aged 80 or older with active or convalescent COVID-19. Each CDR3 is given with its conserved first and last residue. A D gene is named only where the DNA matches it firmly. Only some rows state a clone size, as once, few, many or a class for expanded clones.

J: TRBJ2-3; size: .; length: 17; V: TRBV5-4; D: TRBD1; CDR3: CASSLRPRTGPGDTQYF; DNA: TGTGCCAGCAGCCTACGACCTCGGACAGGGCCAGGAGATACGCAGTATTTT
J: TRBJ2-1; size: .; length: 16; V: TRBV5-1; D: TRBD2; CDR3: CASSPGSGGASNEQFF; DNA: TGCGCCAGCAGCCCGGGGAGCGGGGGGGCGAGCAATGAGCAGTTCTTC
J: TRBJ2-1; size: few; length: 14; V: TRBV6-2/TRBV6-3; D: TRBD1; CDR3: CASSRDRGYNEQFF; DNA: TGTGCCAGCAGCCGGGACAGGGGTTACAATGAGCAGTTCTTC
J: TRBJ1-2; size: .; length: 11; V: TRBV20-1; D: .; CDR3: CSARPRRGYTF; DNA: TGCAGTGCTAGGCCCCGTCGGGGCTACACCTTC
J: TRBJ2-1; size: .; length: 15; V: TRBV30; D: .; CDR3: CAWSVLALSYNEQFF; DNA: TGTGCCTGGAGTGTACTAGCCCTCTCCTACAATGAGCAGTTCTTC
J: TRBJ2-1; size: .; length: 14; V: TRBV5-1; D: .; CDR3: CASSLAGSLNEQFF; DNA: TGCGCCAGCAGCTTGGCAGGGTCCCTAAATGAGCAGTTCTTC
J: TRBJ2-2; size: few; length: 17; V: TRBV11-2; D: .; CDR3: CASSLDFWTHNTGELFF; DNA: TGTGCCAGCAGCTTAGATTTTTGGACTCATAACACCGGGGAGCTGTTTTTT
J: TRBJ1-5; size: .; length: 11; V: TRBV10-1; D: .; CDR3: CASSGVQPQHF; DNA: TGCGCCAGCAGTGGAGTACAGCCCCAGCATTTT
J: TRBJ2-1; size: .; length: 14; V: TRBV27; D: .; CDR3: CASSLRAGAHEQFF; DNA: TGTGCCAGCAGTTTACGGGCAGGGGCCCATGAGCAGTTCTTC
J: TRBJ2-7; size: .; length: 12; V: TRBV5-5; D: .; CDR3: CASSFGASEQYF; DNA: TGTGCCAGCAGCTTTGGGGCCTCCGAGCAGTACTTC
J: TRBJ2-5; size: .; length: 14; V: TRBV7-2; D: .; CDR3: CASSSPSGQETQYF; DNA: TGTGCCAGCAGCTCTCCCAGCGGACAAGAGACCCAGTACTTC
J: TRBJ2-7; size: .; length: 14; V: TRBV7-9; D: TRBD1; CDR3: CASSRTGGRYEQYF; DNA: TGTGCCAGCAGCCGAACAGGGGGCAGGTACGAGCAGTACTTC
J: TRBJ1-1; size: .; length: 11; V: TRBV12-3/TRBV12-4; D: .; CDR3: CASSLRFEAFF; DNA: TGTGCCAGCAGTTTACGTTTTGAAGCTTTCTTT
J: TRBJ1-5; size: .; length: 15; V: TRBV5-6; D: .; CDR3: CASSLRGLSNQPQHF; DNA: TGTGCCAGCAGCTTAAGGGGCCTTAGCAATCAGCCCCAGCATTTT
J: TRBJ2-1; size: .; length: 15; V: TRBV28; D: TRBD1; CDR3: CASSLRGQGMNEQFF; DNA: TGTGCCAGCAGTTTACGTGGACAGGGTATGAATGAGCAGTTCTTC
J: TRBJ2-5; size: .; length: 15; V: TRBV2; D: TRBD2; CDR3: CASSRDGGARETQYF; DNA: TGTGCCAGCAGTAGGGACGGGGGGGCGAGGGAGACCCAGTACTTC
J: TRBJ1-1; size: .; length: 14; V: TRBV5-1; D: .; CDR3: CASARAGVNTEAFF; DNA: TGCGCCAGCGCACGGGCAGGGGTGAACACTGAAGCTTTCTTT
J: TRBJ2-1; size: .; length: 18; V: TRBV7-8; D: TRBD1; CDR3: CASIRLPGRGQGGNEQFF; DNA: TGTGCCAGCATCAGACTCCCTGGTCGTGGACAGGGAGGCAATGAGCAGTTCTTC
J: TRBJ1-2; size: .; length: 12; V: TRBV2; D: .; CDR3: CASRGALHGYTF; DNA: TGTGCCAGCAGAGGGGCCCTCCATGGCTACACCTTC
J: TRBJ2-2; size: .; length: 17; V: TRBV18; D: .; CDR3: CASSIDSPYKNTGELFF; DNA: TGTGCCAGCTCAATCGACAGCCCTTACAAGAACACCGGGGAGCTGTTTTTT
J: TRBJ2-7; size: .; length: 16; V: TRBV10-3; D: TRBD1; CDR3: CAISEVDRGPSYEQYF; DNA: TGTGCCATCAGTGAGGTGGACAGGGGGCCCTCCTACGAGCAGTACTTC
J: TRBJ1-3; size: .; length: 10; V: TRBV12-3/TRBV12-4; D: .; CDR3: CASARYTIYF; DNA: TGTGCCAGCGCCAGGTACACCATATATTTT
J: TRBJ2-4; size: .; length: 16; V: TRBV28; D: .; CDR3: CASSTGQPLAKNIQYF; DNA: TGTGCCAGCAGCACTGGACAGCCACTAGCCAAAAACATTCAGTACTTC
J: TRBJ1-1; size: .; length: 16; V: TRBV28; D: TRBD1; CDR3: CASSGQGRGLNTEAFF; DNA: TGTGCCAGCAGCGGACAGGGGAGAGGTTTGAACACTGAAGCTTTCTTT
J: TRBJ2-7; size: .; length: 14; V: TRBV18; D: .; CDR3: CASSPPGTNYEQYF; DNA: TGTGCCAGCTCACCGCCCGGGACAAACTACGAGCAGTACTTC
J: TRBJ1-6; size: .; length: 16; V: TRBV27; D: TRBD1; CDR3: CASSPWSKGANSPLHF; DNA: TGTGCCAGCAGTCCTTGGAGTAAGGGGGCGAATTCACCCCTCCACTTT
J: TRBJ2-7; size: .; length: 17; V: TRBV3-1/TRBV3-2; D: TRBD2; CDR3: CASSQVGRGALTYEQYF; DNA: TGTGCCAGCAGCCAAGTGGGGCGGGGGGCCTTGACCTACGAGCAGTACTTC
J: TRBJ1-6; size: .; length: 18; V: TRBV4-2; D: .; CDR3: CASSQETPSGSYNSPLHF; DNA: TGTGCCAGCAGCCAAGAAACCCCCTCCGGGTCATATAATTCACCCCTCCACTTT
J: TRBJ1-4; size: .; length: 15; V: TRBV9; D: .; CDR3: CASSVAGGAGEKLFF; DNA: TGTGCCAGCAGCGTAGCGGGGGGCGCGGGGGAAAAACTGTTTTTT
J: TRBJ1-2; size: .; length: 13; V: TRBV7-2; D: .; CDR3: CASSLTSGYGYTF; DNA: TGTGCCAGCAGCTTAACTTCAGGGTATGGCTACACCTTC
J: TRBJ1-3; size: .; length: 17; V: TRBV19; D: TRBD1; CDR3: CASRTGGRGLSGNTIYF; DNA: TGTGCCAGTAGGACCGGTGGCAGGGGGCTATCTGGAAACACCATATATTTT
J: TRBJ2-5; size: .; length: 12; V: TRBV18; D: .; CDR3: CASSPAQEAQYF; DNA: TGTGCCAGCTCACCAGCTCAAGAGGCCCAGTACTTC
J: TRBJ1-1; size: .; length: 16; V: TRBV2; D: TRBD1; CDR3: CASRNSEGTGATEAFF; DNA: TGTGCCAGCAGGAACAGTGAGGGTACAGGGGCCACTGAAGCTTTCTTT
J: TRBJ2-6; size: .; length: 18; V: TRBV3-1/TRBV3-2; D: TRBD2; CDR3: CASSQGLAGSGGANVLTF; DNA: TGTGCCAGCAGCCAAGGACTAGCGGGGTCGGGAGGGGCCAACGTCCTGACTTTC
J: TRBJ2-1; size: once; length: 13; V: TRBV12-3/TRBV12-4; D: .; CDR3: CASSFLSPDEQFF; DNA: TGTGCCAGCAGTTTTCTTAGCCCCGATGAGCAGTTCTTC
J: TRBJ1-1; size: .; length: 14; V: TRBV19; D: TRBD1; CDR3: CASSGQGAGAEAFF; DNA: TGTGCCAGTAGCGGACAGGGGGCGGGCGCTGAAGCTTTCTTT
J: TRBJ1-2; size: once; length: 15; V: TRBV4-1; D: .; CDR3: CASSQDLYGNYGYTF; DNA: TGCGCCAGCAGCCAAGATTTGTACGGGAACTATGGCTACACCTTC
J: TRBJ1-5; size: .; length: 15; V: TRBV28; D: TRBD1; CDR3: CASSSGQGLNQPQHF; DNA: TGTGCCAGCAGTTCCGGACAGGGGCTCAATCAGCCCCAGCATTTT
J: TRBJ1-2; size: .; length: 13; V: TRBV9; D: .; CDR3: CASSSQASYGYTF; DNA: TGTGCCAGCAGCTCTCAGGCCTCCTATGGCTACACCTTC
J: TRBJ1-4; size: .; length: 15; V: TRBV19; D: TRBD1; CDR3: CASSVPPGQNEKLFF; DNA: TGTGCCAGTAGTGTTCCCCCGGGACAGAATGAAAAACTGTTTTTT
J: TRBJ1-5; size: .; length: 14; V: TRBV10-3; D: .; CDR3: CAISEGDGNQPQHF; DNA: TGTGCCATCAGTGAAGGGGATGGCAATCAGCCCCAGCATTTT
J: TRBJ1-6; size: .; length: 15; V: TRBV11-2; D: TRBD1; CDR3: CASRPQGAPNSPLHF; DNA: TGTGCCAGCAGACCACAGGGGGCCCCCAATTCACCCCTCCACTTT
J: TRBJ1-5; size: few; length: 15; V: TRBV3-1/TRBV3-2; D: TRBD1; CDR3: CASSQGTGGNQPQHF; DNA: TGTGCCAGCAGCCAAGGGACAGGGGGAAATCAGCCCCAGCATTTT
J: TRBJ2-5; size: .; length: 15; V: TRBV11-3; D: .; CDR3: CASSLGVARVETQYF; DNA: TGTGCCAGCAGCTTAGGGGTAGCCAGGGTAGAGACCCAGTACTTC
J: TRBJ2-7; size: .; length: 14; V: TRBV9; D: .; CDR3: CASSVDEGFYEQYF; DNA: TGTGCCAGCAGCGTAGACGAGGGTTTCTACGAGCAGTACTTC
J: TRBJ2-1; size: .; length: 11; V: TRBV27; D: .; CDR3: CASTTGNEQFF; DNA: TGTGCCAGCACAACGGGGAATGAGCAGTTCTTC
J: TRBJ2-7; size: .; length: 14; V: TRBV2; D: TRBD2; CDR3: CASSAGGFAHEQYF; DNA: TGTGCCAGCAGTGCGGGAGGGTTTGCCCACGAGCAGTACTTC
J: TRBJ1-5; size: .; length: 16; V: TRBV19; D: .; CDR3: CASSIDLSGSGQPQHF; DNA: TGTGCCAGTAGTATAGATCTATCGGGGTCGGGGCAGCCCCAGCATTTT
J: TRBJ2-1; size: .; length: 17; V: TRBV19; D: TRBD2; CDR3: CASSSGTSGGAYNEQFF; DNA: TGTGCCAGTAGTAGCGGGACTAGCGGGGGGGCCTACAATGAGCAGTTCTTC